This TCR beta chain came from a study of response to subunit inactivated influenza vaccine. This clonotype was counted many times. Each CDR3 protein gets one entry after TCRdb re-called the RT-PCR reads with MiXCR. Among 650,000 to 800,000 distinct CDR3 sequences listed, around 18% were seen once. Germline CDR1 reads SGHRS; CDR2 reads YFSETQ. This CDR3 spans 11 amino acids. V was trimmed by 3 bases and J by 4 bases, leaving 5 bases between them. This clonotype was sampled from a man in his forties or fifties who received an inactivated influenza vaccine. The V gene is TRBV5-1, the J gene TRBJ2-7; no clear D gene. The sample consisted of PBMCs from blood, taken 5 to 6 days after vaccination. CDR3 coding DNA: TGCGCCAGCAGCTACCAATACGAGCAGTACTTC. The encoded protein is CASSYQYEQYF.